A selection of T cell receptor beta chains follows, all from one sample in a study of cytomegalovirus exposure and HLA in healthy donors. TCRdb's table, derived via immunoSEQ multiplex PCR, lists solely in-frame clones and lacks some. The sample contains some 100,000 clones, about 85% of which appear only once. What was sequenced was PBMCs. The source is a man between 18 and 29 years old in good health and CMV-seropositive. Each CDR3 is given with its conserved first and last residue. Fields, in order: D gene, J gene, V gene, clone size, CDR3 DNA, CDR3 protein. A D gene is named only where the DNA matches it firmly. Size is stated for part of the rows, as once, few or many counts, or as a class when the clone is expanded.

TRBD1 | TRBJ2-3 | TRBV5-6 | . | TGTGCCAGCAAAAGTCGAGTGGACAGGGGGCAAGATACGCAGTATTTT | CASKSRVDRGQDTQYF
. | TRBJ1-3 | TRBV2 | . | TGTGCCAGCAGTGAACTCTCTGGAAACACCATATATTTT | CASSELSGNTIYF
TRBD1 | TRBJ1-6 | TRBV4-3 | . | TGCGCCAGCAGCCAAGTTATAGGGGGCAGGTCACCCCTCCACTTT | CASSQVIGGRSPLHF
. | TRBJ1-5 | TRBV6-5 | . | TGTGCCAGCAGTTACGGGCAGAACAATCAGCCCCAGCATTTT | CASSYGQNNQPQHF
. | TRBJ2-3 | TRBV14 | . | TGTGCCAGCAGCCAGCAGTCAGCGGCGCGGGATACGCAGTATTTT | CASSQQSAARDTQYF
. | TRBJ2-3 | TRBV13 | . | TGTGCCAGCAGCACCACGGGGGGCACAGATACGCAGTATTTT | CASSTTGGTDTQYF
TRBD1 | TRBJ1-2 | TRBV4-3 | . | TGCGCCAGCAGCCAAGATCCGACAGGGAAGATTTTTCGTGGTGGCTACACCTTC | CASSQDPTGKIFRGGYTF
. | TRBJ2-7 | TRBV18 | . | TGTGCCAGCTCACCTCGACAGAATTACGAGCAGTACTTC | CASSPRQNYEQYF
. | TRBJ2-2 | TRBV4-2 | . | TGTGCCAGCAGCCCTGGAGGGGGGGCGAACACCGGGGAGCTGTTTTTT | CASSPGGGANTGELFF
. | TRBJ2-7 | TRBV6-1 | once | TGTGCCAGCAGTTCTCGACAGTTGGAGCAGTACTTC | CASSSRQLEQYF
TRBD1 | TRBJ1-5 | TRBV9 | . | TGTGCCAGCAGCTCCGGGACAGGGTTACAGCCCCAGCATTTT | CASSSGTGLQPQHF
TRBD2 | TRBJ2-2 | TRBV5-1 | . | TGCGCCAGCAGCTCGAGCGGGGGAAACACCGGGGAGCTGTTTTTT | CASSSSGGNTGELFF
TRBD2 | TRBJ2-4 | TRBV5-5 | . | TGTGCCAGCAGCTTGAGGATCGGCGGGGGAAACATTCAGTACTTC | CASSLRIGGGNIQYF
. | TRBJ2-3 | TRBV4-1 | . | TGCGCCAGCAGCCCCTTAAGGGGTCGCACAGATACGCAGTATTTT | CASSPLRGRTDTQYF
. | TRBJ1-5 | TRBV11-2 | few | TGTGCCAGCAGCCCAGGCAACAATCAGCCCCAGCATTTT | CASSPGNNQPQHF
. | TRBJ1-1 | TRBV4-3 | . | TGCGCCAGCAGCCAAGATCGGTGGGGGGCTGAAGCTTTCTTT | CASSQDRWGAEAFF
. | TRBJ1-1 | TRBV6-5 | . | TGTGCCAGCAGTTACGACCGGGGCACTGAAGCTTTCTTT | CASSYDRGTEAFF
TRBD1 | TRBJ2-6 | TRBV5-8 | . | TGTGCCAGCAGCCAGGACAGGGAACTGACCGGGGCCAACGTCCTGACTTTC | CASSQDRELTGANVLTF
. | TRBJ1-5 | TRBV5-1 | . | TGCGCCAGCAGCCGAGACGGCAGGGATCAGCCCCAGCATTTT | CASSRDGRDQPQHF
TRBD1 | TRBJ1-5 | TRBV27 | . | TGTGCCAGCGGGGGTGGGACAGGGGGCAGGCAGCCCCAGCATTTT | CASGGGTGGRQPQHF
TRBD2 | TRBJ2-1 | TRBV14 | . | TGTGCCAGCAGCCGATTCCTAGCGGGGGTTGATGAGCAGTTCTTC | CASSRFLAGVDEQFF
TRBD2 | TRBJ2-3 | TRBV27 | . | TGTGCCAGCAGTATAGCGGGGATCACAGATACGCAGTATTTT | CASSIAGITDTQYF
TRBD1 | TRBJ1-6 | TRBV4-3 | . | TGCGCCAGCAGTCAGACAGGGGTTCGGGGTTCACCCCTCCACTTT | CASSQTGVRGSPLHF
TRBD1 | TRBJ1-2 | TRBV7-2 | few | TGTGCCAGCAGCCCCTACCACCAGGGGGTAAACTATGGCTACACCTTC | CASSPYHQGVNYGYTF
. | TRBJ2-5 | TRBV27 | . | TGTGCCAGCAGTTTAGAAGGGGACCAAGAGACCCAGTACTTC | CASSLEGDQETQYF
. | TRBJ1-5 | TRBV28 | . | TGTGCCAGCAGTTTAGGGGGGAGGGGCGATCAGCCCCAGCATTTT | CASSLGGRGDQPQHF
. | TRBJ1-1 | TRBV10-1 | . | TGCGCCAGCAGTGAGCTCCGACAGGCGAACACTGAAGCTTTCTTT | CASSELRQANTEAFF
TRBD1 | TRBJ1-2 | TRBV28 | few | TGTGCCAGCACCGAGCCGGGACAGGGAGTCTATGGCTACACCTTC | CASTEPGQGVYGYTF
. | TRBJ2-3 | TRBV7-6 | . | TGTGCCAGCAGCTTAGGTCCGGGGGGCGAATATACGCAGTATTTT | CASSLGPGGEYTQYF
TRBD1 | TRBJ1-4 | TRBV7-9 | . | TGTGCCAGCAGCTCCCTCCGGACAGGGGTTAATGAAAAACTGTTTTTT | CASSSLRTGVNEKLFF
. | TRBJ1-2 | TRBV6-6 | . | TGTGCCAGTTTAGACTTGAACTTC | CASLDLNF
. | TRBJ2-7 | TRBV4-1 | . | TGCGCCAGCAGCCAAGCAGGGAGGTCCTACGAGCAGTACTTC | CASSQAGRSYEQYF
TRBD1 | TRBJ1-1 | TRBV7-9 | . | TGTGCCAGCAGCTCCACAGGGGCCGGAGCTTTCTTT | CASSSTGAGAFF
. | TRBJ1-1 | TRBV5-1 | . | TGCGCCAGCAGCCCAATCGGGGGGAACACTGAAGCTTTCTTT | CASSPIGGNTEAFF
. | TRBJ1-1 | TRBV19 | . | TGTGCCAGTAGTACGTTTAAGACAGCGAACACTGAAGCTTTCTTT | CASSTFKTANTEAFF
. | TRBJ2-3 | TRBV4-3 | . | TGCGCCAGCAGCCAAGGGGCCAGGGTTAGCACAGATACGCAGTATTTT | CASSQGARVSTDTQYF
TRBD1 | TRBJ2-1 | TRBV4-1 | . | TGCGCCAGCAGCCAAGGACAGGGGAATGGGAATGAGCAGTTCTTC | CASSQGQGNGNEQFF
TRBD2 | TRBJ2-3 | TRBV5-6 | . | TGTGCCAGCAAAGCGGGGCGGGATACGCAGTATTTT | CASKAGRDTQYF
. | TRBJ2-7 | TRBV11-2 | few | TGTGCCAGCAGCTTAGATGTGGGGAGCTACGAGCAGTACTTC | CASSLDVGSYEQYF
. | TRBJ1-4 | TRBV5-1 | . | TGCGCCAGCAGCTTGTTGGGGGCGTCTAATGAAAAACTGTTTTTT | CASSLLGASNEKLFF
. | TRBJ2-1 | TRBV7-9 | . | TGTGCCAGCAGAGACAGGACCGACAATGAGCAGTTCTTC | CASRDRTDNEQFF
. | TRBJ1-6 | TRBV7-9 | . | TGTGCCAGCAGCTTGGGGACACCGGTTGAACCCCTCCACTTT | CASSLGTPVEPLHF
TRBD1 | TRBJ1-4 | TRBV5-1 | . | TGCGCCAGCAGTCCAACAGGGGTTAATGAAAAACTGTTTTTT | CASSPTGVNEKLFF
TRBD2 | TRBJ2-7 | TRBV7-2 | . | TGTGCCAGCAGCTTAACCAGCGGGGTTTACGAGCAGTACTTC | CASSLTSGVYEQYF
. | TRBJ2-3 | TRBV27 | . | TGTGCCAGCACCGCCTCCGGGGGTGAAGTCAGCACAGATACGCAGTATTTT | CASTASGGEVSTDTQYF